The clone carrying this TCR beta chain was detected a few times. V lost 2 bases, J lost 2 bases, and 9 bases lay in between. CDR1 SNHLY and CDR2 FYNNEI come from the germline V gene. The CDR3 loop spans 14 amino acids. One entry per CDR3 protein, called by TCRdb with MiXCR from the RT-PCR reads. This table has around 700,000 distinct CDR3 sequences, about 14% appearing once. Sample: memory CD4+ T cells from blood. The rearrangement uses TRBV2 and TRBJ2-5; D call uncertain. This TCR was recovered from a female donor in good health, serving as a healthy control. The CDR3 is CASSERAEQETQYF. The CDR3 DNA reads as TGTGCCAGCAGTGAAAGGGCGGAGCAAGAGACCCAGTACTTC.